The 25 T cell receptor beta chains presented below share a single source sample, sequenced in a study of T-cell memory formation after mild COVID-19. Using its own MiXCR run on the 5' RACE reads, TCRdb lists one record per CDR3 protein. The repertoire holds fewer than 700,000 distinct CDR3 sequences, with about 22% as singletons. Sequencing was carried out using PBMCs or a T cell subset sorted from them (not recorded which). These receptors came from an adult woman who had mild COVID-19 (a few samples of this study predate the infection). Cell type and time point are not known.

This clonotype showed up just a few times. CDR3 coding DNA: TGTGCCAGCAGTTACAGCCCAGCGGCCTACGAGCAGTACTTC. This encodes CASSYSPAAYEQYF. V is TRBV6-2 or TRBV6-3 and J is TRBJ2-7, with D possibly TRBD2 on 5 matching bases. Germline CDR1 and CDR2: MNHEY and SVGEGT. The CDR3 extends over 14 amino acids. Trimming took 2 bases from V and 2 from J, leaving 10 bases between them.

V and J are TRBV5-5 and TRBJ2-1; TRBD2 matches at 15 bases. Per the germline V gene, CDR1 is SGHKS and CDR2 is YYEKEE (reference sequence). The CDR3 extends over 16 amino acids. The V gene end was trimmed by 3 bases and the J gene end by 8 bases; junction bases not matched to a gene: 6. CDR3 in DNA: TGTGCCAGCAGCTCAGGACTAGCGGGAGGGAGCGATGAGCAGTTCTTC. This encodes CASSSGLAGGSDEQFF.

This chain joins TRBV4-1 and TRBJ2-7; TRBD2 agrees at 9 bases. The CDR3 has 14 residues. Germline CDR1 reads MGHRA; CDR2 reads YSYEKL. The J segment lost 5 bases and the V segment lost 4 bases, leaving 6 bases of the junction unmatched. In DNA, the CDR3 is TGCGCCAGCAGCCCCAAGCGGGGGGACCACGAGCAGTACTTC. Amino acid sequence: CASSPKRGDHEQYF.

The chain recombines TRBV9 with TRBJ2-2; possibly TRBD1 for D (5 bases). The CDR3 has 14 amino acids. Trimming stripped 4 bases from V and 5 bases from J, with 12 bases between. CDR1 is SGDLS, CDR2 YYNGEE, per germline. The CDR3 region is CASSLQAGTGELFF. The CDR3 bases are TGTGCCAGCAGCCTCCAGGCAGGGACCGGGGAGCTGTTTTTT.

V is TRBV29-1 and J is TRBJ2-7; maybe TRBD2 (6 bases). CDR3 length: 14 amino acids. Per the germline V gene, CDR1 is SQVTM and CDR2 is ANQGSEA. V lost 4 bases and J 6 bases, leaving 19 bases between the germline ends. CDR3: CSVVSGTHTSEQYF. Written as DNA, the CDR3 is TGCAGCGTTGTATCTGGGACTCATACATCCGAGCAGTACTTC.

The genes are TRBV19 and TRBJ1-1, with D unclear. Per the germline V gene, CDR1 is LNHDA and CDR2 is SQIVND (reference sequence). V was pared by 6 bases and J by 1 base, with 6 bases between. CDR3 size: 12 residues. The CDR3 protein is CASRHGNTEAFF. Here the CDR3 DNA reads TGTGCCAGTAGACACGGGAACACTGAAGCTTTCTTT.

This clonotype was detected only a few times. The rearrangement links TRBV12-3 or TRBV12-4 to TRBJ2-1; 15 bases match TRBD2. V was clipped by 3 bases and J by 2 bases; unmatched bases: 5. This CDR3 comprises 18 residues. The CDR3 spells CASSFDRTSGRAYNEQFF. DNA for the CDR3: TGTGCCAGCAGTTTTGATAGGACTAGCGGGAGGGCCTACAATGAGCAGTTCTTC.

The chain couples TRBV7-9 to TRBJ2-7, with 11 bases fitting TRBD2. CDR1 is SEHNR and CDR2 is FQNEAQ in the germline V gene (reference sequence). The CDR3 is 14 residues long. V lost 1 base, J lost 12 bases, and 8 bases stayed unmatched. CDR3 protein: CASSLEGPTSGAYF. DNA of the CDR3: TGTGCCAGCAGCTTAGAGGGGCCGACTAGCGGGGCGTACTTC.

V is TRBV9 and J is TRBJ2-7; D remains unclear. Trimming shortened V by 0 bases and J by 4 bases, and 8 bases separated the two germline ends. CDR3 length: 13 residues. Looked up from germline, CDR1 is SGDLS and CDR2 is YYNGEE. The CDR3 bases are TGTGCCAGCAGCGTAGCGGCCCTTTACGAGCAGTACTTC. Protein: CASSVAALYEQYF.

This clonotype came up a few times. The chain combines TRBV7-2 with TRBJ2-5; 9 nucleotides agree with TRBD1. The CDR3 length is 15 residues. Germline lookup yields CDR1 SGHTA and CDR2 FQGNSA. Unmatched junction bases numbered 8, after V lost 5 bases and J lost 4 bases. CDR3 protein: CASSRRTGAGETQYF. CDR3 nucleotide sequence: TGTGCCAGCAGCCGACGGACAGGGGCAGGAGAGACCCAGTACTTC.

This chain uses TRBV20-1 with TRBJ1-6; D is perhaps TRBD1 (6 bases). V was pared by 0 bases and J by 10 bases, with 10 bases between. CDR1 is DFQATT and CDR2 is SNEGSKA in the germline V gene (reference sequence). This CDR3 spans 13 amino acids. The CDR3 DNA reads TGCAGTGCTAGAGATTACAGGGACTCACCCCTCCACTTT. It codes for CSARDYRDSPLHF.

The rearrangement joins TRBV5-5 to TRBJ1-1; no reliable D call. The V end was cut by 4 bases, the J end by 1 base, with 8 bases between. The CDR3 totals 13 residues. Germline V gene data show CDR1 as SGHKS and CDR2 as YYEKEE (reference sequence). The CDR3 sequence: CASSIQANTEAFF. In DNA, the CDR3 is TGTGCCAGCAGCATCCAAGCGAACACTGAAGCTTTCTTT.

The chain is built from TRBV6-6 and TRBJ2-7; D unclear. The CDR3 sequence is 15 residues long. Trimming took off 7 bases at V and 3 bases at J, with 19 bases between the two ends. Germline CDR1 and CDR2: MNHNY and SVGAGI (reference sequence). The CDR3 spells CASKSGFPPFYEQYF. As DNA, the CDR3 is TGTGCCAGCAAAAGTGGATTCCCCCCGTTCTACGAGCAGTACTTC.

This clonotype came up once. The V and J genes are TRBV12-3 or TRBV12-4 and TRBJ1-5, with D tentatively TRBD1 (6 bases). The CDR3 has 13 amino acids. V shed 6 bases and J shed 4 bases, with 10 bases lying between them. The CDR3 is CASSNRENQPQHF. The CDR3 DNA reads as TGTGCCAGCAGCAACAGGGAGAATCAGCCCCAGCATTTT.

This clonotype came up a few times. DNA for the CDR3: TGCGCCAGCAGCCAAGCCTCTCGTCAGCCCCAGCATTTT. Translation: CASSQASRQPQHF. The chain links TRBV4-1 to TRBJ1-5; D ambiguous. The CDR3 extends over 13 amino acids. Deletions cut 1 base from V and 6 bases from J, with 7 bases between. The germline V gene encodes CDR1 MGHRA and CDR2 YSYEKL.

The gene calls are TRBV19 and TRBJ1-4; D is unresolved. V was cut by 2 bases and J by 10 bases, with 17 bases left in between. Germline CDR1 LNHDA, CDR2 SQIVND (reference sequence). There are 15 residues in the CDR3. CDR3 bases: TGTGCCAGTAGTATACAGGTGGGAAACATGGGAAAACTGTTTTTT. It yields the protein CASSIQVGNMGKLFF. Looking up the rest from reference TRBV19 and TRBJ1-4 gives the full variable domain: DGGITQSPKYLFRKEGQNVTLSCEQNLNHDAMYWYRQDPGQGLRLIYYSQIVNDFQKGDIAEGYSVSREKKESFPLTVTSAQKNPTAFYLCASSIQVGNMGKLFFGSGTQLSVL.

This clonotype has more than one count but fewer than ten. The chain combines TRBV19 with TRBJ1-5, with D perhaps matching TRBD1 (5 bases). The CDR3 sequence is 15 residues long. Trimming pared 4 bases from V and 3 bases from J, leaving 13 bases between. Germline assignment: CDR1 LNHDA and CDR2 SQIVND (reference sequence). CDR3 nucleotide sequence: TGTGCCAGTAGTAGGCCCGCAGGGAACAATCAGCCCCAGCATTTT. The encoded protein is CASSRPAGNNQPQHF.

This clonotype appeared many times. The chain is built from TRBV7-8 and TRBJ1-1, with TRBD1 identical over 7 bases. With 3 bases clipped from V and 11 bases from J, the junction kept 9 bases outside the gene matches. This CDR3 is 13 amino acids long. CDR1 SGHVS and CDR2 FQNEAQ come from the germline V gene. The CDR3 DNA sequence: TGTGCCAGCAGCTTCGATGTGACAGGGAGGGCTTTCTTT. Its translation: CASSFDVTGRAFF.

This clonotype occurred many times. The chain recombines TRBV7-2 with TRBJ2-3; D uncertain. The CDR3 is 13 residues long. The V gene lost 5 bases and the J gene lost 3 bases, with 9 bases spanning the gap. In germline, CDR1 is SGHTA, CDR2 FQGNSA. CDR3 residues: CASSRTITDTQYF. The CDR3 DNA reads as TGTGCCAGCAGCCGGACGATTACAGATACGCAGTATTTT.

Remarks on this clonotype: At one end, the junction sequence differs from germline, possibly due to a read error. The rearrangement joins TRBV6-2 or TRBV6-3 to TRBJ2-2, with TRBD2 as a possible D gene (5 bases). Germline V gene sequence: CDR1 MNHEY, CDR2 SVGEGT. The CDR3 is made up of 12 amino acids. This chain's CDR3 is CASSQKPGKLFF. As DNA, the CDR3 is TGTGCCAGCAGCCAAAAACCCGGGAAGCTGTTTTTT.

In DNA, the CDR3 is TGTGCCAGCAGACAAAGCCGGGGTGGAAGCGAAGCTTTCTTT. This codes for CASRQSRGGSEAFF. The chain joins TRBV7-6 to TRBJ1-1; D gene ambiguous. There are 14 residues in the CDR3. CDR1 is SGHVS, CDR2 FNYEAQ, per germline. V was pared by 6 bases and J by 8 bases, with 19 bases between. Filled out from reference TRBV7-6 and TRBJ1-1, the complete variable domain reads GAGVSQSPRYKVTKRGQDVALRCDPISGHVSLYWYRQALGQGPEFLTYFNYEAQQDKSGLPNDRFSAERPEGSISTLTIQRTEQRDSAMYRCASRQSRGGSEAFFGQGTRLTVV.

The rearrangement uses TRBV4-3 and TRBJ2-1; 7 bases agree with TRBD2. Germline V lookup: CDR1 LGHNA, CDR2 YSLEER. Unmatched junction bases numbered 2, after V lost 0 bases and J lost 6 bases. The CDR3 has 14 residues. The CDR3 sequence: CASSQEGEGNEQFF. CDR3 coding DNA: TGCGCCAGCAGCCAAGAGGGGGAGGGCAATGAGCAGTTCTTC.

The chain couples TRBV12-3 or TRBV12-4 to TRBJ1-5, with a possible D match to TRBD1 (6 bases). The CDR3 sequence is 15 residues long. Trimming pared 5 bases from V and 0 bases from J, leaving 11 bases between. CDR3 loop: CASSGDIYSNQPQHF. CDR3 nucleotide sequence: TGTGCCAGCAGTGGGGACATCTATAGCAATCAGCCCCAGCATTTT.

The J gene is TRBJ2-7, the V gene TRBV10-3, with D possibly TRBD2 on 6 matching bases. The germline V gene encodes CDR1 ENHRY and CDR2 SYGVKD. The CDR3 runs 14 residues. V shed 8 bases and J shed 2 bases, with 16 bases lying between them. The CDR3 region is CAIRGGKNTYEQYF. The CDR3, as DNA: TGTGCCATCCGCGGAGGGAAAAACACCTACGAGCAGTACTTC.

There are many counts of this clonotype. Mismatch with germline at one junction end may stem from a read error. This CDR3 is CASSLVVDTQYF. In DNA, the CDR3 is TGTGCCAGCAGCTTAGTAGTAGATACGCAGTATTTT. The rearrangement joins TRBV12-3 or TRBV12-4 to TRBJ2-3; D is undetermined. The CDR3 covers 12 residues.